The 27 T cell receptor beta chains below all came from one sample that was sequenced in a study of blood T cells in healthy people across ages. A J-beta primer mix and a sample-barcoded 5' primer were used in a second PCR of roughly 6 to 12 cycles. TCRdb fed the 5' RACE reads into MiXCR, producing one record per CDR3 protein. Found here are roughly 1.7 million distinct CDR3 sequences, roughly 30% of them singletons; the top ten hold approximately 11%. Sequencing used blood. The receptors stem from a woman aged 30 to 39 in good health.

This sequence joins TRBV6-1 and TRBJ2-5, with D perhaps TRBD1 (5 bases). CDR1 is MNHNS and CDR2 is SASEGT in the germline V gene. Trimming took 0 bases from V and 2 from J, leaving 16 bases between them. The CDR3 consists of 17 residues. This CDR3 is CASSEAVGRGSQETQYF. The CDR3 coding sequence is TGTGCCAGCAGTGAAGCTGTAGGAAGGGGCTCTCAAGAGACCCAGTACTTC.

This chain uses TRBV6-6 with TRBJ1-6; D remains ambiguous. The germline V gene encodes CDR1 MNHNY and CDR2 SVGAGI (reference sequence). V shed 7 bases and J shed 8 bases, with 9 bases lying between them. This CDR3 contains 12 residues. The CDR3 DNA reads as TGTGCCAGCACTGGGAGGGATTCACCCCTCCACTTT. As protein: CASTGRDSPLHF.

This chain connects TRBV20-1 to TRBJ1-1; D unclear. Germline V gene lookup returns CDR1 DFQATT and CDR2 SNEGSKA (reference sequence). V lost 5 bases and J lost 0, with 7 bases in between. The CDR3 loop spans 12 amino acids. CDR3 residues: CSAAGMNTEAFF. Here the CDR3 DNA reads TGCAGTGCTGCGGGCATGAACACTGAAGCTTTCTTT.

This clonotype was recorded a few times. The CDR3 DNA sequence: TGTGCCAGCAGCGTAGTTGGGGGAAACAATGAGCAGTTCTTC. Amino acids: CASSVVGGNNEQFF. V gene TRBV9 combines with J gene TRBJ2-1; D tentatively reads TRBD1 or TRBD2 (5 bases each). V shed 0 bases and J shed 5 bases, with 9 bases lying between them. Germline loops: CDR1 SGDLS, CDR2 YYNGEE. The CDR3 extends over 14 amino acids.

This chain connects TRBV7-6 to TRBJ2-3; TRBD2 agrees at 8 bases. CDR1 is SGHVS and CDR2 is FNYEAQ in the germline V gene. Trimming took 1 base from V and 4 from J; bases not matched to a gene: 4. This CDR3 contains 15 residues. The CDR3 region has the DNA TGTGCCAGCAGCTTAGGGACTAGCACGTCAGATACGCAGTATTTT. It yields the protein CASSLGTSTSDTQYF.

The CDR3 here is CATKDRSQETQYF. The CDR3, as DNA: TGTGCCACCAAGGACAGGTCCCAAGAGACCCAGTACTTC. The chain uses TRBV2 and TRBJ2-5; 7 bases match TRBD1. J gave up 1 base and V 10 bases, and 6 bases lay outside the gene matches. CDR3 length equals 13 residues. Germline V gene lookup returns CDR1 SNHLY and CDR2 FYNNEI.

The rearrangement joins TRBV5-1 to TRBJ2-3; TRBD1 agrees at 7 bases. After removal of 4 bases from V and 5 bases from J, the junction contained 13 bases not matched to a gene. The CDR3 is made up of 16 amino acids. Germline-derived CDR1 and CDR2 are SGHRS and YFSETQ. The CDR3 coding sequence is TGCGCCAGCAGCCCACGTGACAGGGAATATAGAGATACGCAGTATTTT. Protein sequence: CASSPRDREYRDTQYF.

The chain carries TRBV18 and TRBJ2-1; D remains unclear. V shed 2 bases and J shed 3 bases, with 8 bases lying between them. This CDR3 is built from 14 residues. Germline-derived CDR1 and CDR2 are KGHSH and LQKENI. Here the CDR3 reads CASSPSRNYNEQFF. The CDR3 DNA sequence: TGTGCCAGCTCACCAAGCAGAAACTACAATGAGCAGTTCTTC. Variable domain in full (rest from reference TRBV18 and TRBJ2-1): NAGVMQNPRHLVRRRGQEARLRCSPMKGHSHVYWYRQLPEEGLKFMVYLQKENIIDESGMPKERFSAEFPKEGPSILRIQQVVRGDSAAYFCASSPSRNYNEQFFGPGTRLTVL.

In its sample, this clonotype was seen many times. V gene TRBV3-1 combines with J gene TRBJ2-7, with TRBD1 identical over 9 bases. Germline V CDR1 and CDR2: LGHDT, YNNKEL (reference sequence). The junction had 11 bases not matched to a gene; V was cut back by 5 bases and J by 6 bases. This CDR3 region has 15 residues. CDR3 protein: CASSYRDRANSEQYF. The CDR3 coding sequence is TGTGCCAGCAGCTACCGGGACAGGGCCAACTCCGAGCAGTACTTC.

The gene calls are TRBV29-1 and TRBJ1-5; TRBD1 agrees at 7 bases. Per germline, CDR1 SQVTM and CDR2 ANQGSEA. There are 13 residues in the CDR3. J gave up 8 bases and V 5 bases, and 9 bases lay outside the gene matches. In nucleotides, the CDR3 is TGCAGCGTTCAGGGGGGCAGCCTAGAGCCCCAGCATTTT. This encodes CSVQGGSLEPQHF.

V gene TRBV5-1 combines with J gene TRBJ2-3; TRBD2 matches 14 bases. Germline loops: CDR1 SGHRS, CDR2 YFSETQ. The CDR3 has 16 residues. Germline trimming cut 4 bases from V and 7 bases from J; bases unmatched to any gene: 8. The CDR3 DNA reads TGCGCCAGCAGCACCGGGACTAGCGGGAGTAGGTATACGCAGTATTTT. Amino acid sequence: CASSTGTSGSRYTQYF.

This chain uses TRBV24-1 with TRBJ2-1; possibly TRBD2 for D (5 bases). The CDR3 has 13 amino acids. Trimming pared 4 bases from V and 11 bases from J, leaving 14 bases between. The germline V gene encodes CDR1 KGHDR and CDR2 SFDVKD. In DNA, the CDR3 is TGTGCCACCAGTGAGGGTAGCGCTATCAAGCAGTTCTTC. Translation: CATSEGSAIKQFF.

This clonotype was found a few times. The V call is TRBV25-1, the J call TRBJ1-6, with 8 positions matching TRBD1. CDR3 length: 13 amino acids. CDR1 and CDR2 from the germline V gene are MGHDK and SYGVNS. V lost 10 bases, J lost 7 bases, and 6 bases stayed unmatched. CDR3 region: CATSDRANSPLHF. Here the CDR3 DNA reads TGTGCCACCTCGGACAGGGCGAATTCACCCCTCCACTTT.

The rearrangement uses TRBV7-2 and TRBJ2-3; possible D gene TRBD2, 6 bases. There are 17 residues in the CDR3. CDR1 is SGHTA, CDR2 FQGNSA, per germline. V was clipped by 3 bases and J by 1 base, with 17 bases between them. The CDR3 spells CASSFSHARRGTDTQYF. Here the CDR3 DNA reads TGTGCCAGCAGCTTCTCGCACGCCCGGAGGGGCACAGATACGCAGTATTTT.

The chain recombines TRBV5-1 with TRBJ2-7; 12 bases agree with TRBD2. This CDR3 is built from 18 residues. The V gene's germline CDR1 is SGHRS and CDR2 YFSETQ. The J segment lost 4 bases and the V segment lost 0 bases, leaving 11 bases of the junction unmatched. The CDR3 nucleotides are TGCGCCAGCAGCTTGGGACCTAGCGGGGGGGCCGTATCATACGAGCAGTACTTC. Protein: CASSLGPSGGAVSYEQYF.

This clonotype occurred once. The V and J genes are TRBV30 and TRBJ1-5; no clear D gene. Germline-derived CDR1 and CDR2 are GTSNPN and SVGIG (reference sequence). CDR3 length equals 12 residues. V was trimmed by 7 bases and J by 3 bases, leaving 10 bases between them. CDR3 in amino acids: CALVGNNQPQHF. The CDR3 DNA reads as TGTGCCTTGGTGGGAAACAATCAGCCCCAGCATTTT.

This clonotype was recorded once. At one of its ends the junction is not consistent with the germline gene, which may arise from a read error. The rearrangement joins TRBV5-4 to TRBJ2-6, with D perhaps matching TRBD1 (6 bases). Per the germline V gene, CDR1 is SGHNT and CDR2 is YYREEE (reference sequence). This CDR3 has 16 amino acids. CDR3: CASSLGHRMGANVRTF. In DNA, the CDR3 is TGTGCCAGCAGCTTGGGACACCGAATGGGGGCCAACGTCCGGACTTTC.

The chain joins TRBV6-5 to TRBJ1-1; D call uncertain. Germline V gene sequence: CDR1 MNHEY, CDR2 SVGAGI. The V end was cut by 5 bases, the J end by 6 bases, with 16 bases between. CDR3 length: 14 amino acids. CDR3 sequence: CASSADRAVAEAFF. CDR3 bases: TGTGCCAGCAGTGCCGACCGGGCGGTGGCTGAAGCTTTCTTT.

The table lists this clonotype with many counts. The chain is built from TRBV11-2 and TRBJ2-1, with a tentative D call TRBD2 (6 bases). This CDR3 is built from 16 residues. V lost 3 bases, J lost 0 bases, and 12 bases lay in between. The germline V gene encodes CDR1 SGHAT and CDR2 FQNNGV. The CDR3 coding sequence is TGTGCCAGCAGCTTTGAGTGGCGGGGCTCCTACAATGAGCAGTTCTTC. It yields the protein CASSFEWRGSYNEQFF.

The CDR3 DNA reads as TGCGCCAGCAGCTTAACCCGGGACAGCTCTTATGGCTACACCTTC. Translating gives CASSLTRDSSYGYTF. The chain joins TRBV5-1 to TRBJ1-2; TRBD1 agrees at 7 bases. CDR1 SGHRS and CDR2 YFSETQ come from the germline V gene. V shed 2 bases, J shed 5 bases, and the junction held 9 bases outside the gene matches. The CDR3 is 15 residues long.

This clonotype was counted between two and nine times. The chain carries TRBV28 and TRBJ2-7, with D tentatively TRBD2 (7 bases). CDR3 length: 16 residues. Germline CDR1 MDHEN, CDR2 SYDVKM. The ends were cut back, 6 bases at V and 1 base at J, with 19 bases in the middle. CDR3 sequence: CASSALGGTPSYEQYF. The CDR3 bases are TGTGCCAGCAGCGCTCTGGGGGGGACACCATCCTACGAGCAGTACTTC.

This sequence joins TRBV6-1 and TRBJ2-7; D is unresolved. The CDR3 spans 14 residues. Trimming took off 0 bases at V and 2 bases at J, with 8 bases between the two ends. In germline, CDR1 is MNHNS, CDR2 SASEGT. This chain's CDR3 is CASSEAYRTYEQYF. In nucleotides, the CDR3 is TGTGCCAGCAGTGAAGCCTACAGAACCTACGAGCAGTACTTC.

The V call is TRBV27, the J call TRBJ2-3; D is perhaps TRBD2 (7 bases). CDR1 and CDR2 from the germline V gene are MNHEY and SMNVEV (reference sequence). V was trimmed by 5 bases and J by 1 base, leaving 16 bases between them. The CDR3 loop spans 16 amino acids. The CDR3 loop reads CASSGGGGGRTDTQYF. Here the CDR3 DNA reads TGTGCCAGCAGTGGGGGGGGCGGCGGCCGCACAGATACGCAGTATTTT.

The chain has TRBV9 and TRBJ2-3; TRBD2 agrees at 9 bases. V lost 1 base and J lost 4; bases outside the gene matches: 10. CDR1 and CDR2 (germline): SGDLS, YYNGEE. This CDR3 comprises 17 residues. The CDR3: CASSVSGPSGNSDTQYF. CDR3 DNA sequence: TGTGCCAGCAGCGTAAGCGGGCCTAGCGGGAATTCAGATACGCAGTATTTT. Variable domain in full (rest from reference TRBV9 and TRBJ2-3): DSGVTQTPKHLITATGQRVTLRCSPRSGDLSVYWYQQSLDQGLQFLIQYYNGEERAKGNILERFSAQQFPDLHSELNLSSLELGDSALYFCASSVSGPSGNSDTQYFGPGTRLTVL.

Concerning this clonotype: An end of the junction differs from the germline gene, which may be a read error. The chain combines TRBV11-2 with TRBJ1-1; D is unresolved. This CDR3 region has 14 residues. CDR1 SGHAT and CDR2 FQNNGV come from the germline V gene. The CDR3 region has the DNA TGTACCAGCAGCTTGACCCCCAGGAACACTGAAGCTTTCTTT. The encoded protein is CTSSLTPRNTEAFF.

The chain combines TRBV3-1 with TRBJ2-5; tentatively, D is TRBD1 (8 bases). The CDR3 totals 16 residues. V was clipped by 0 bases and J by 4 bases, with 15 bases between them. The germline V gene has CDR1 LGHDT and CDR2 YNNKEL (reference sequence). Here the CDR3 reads CASSQDETGGGETQYF. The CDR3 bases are TGTGCCAGCAGCCAAGATGAAACAGGGGGGGGAGAGACCCAGTACTTC.

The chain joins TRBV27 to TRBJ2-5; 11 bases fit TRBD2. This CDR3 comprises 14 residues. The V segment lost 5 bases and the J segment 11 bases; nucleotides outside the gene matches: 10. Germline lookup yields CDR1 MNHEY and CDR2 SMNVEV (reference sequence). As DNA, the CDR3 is TGTGCCAGCAGTCCCGGGACTAGCGGTCACGGGCAGTACTTC. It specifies CASSPGTSGHGQYF.